The clone carrying this TCR beta chain has only one observation. The entry originates in a study of OX40 agonist ivuxolimab in advanced cancers. The repertoire was sequenced with immunoSEQ multiplex PCR; TCRdb's copy has only in-frame clones and lacks some. The data show some 30,000 clones, about 86% seen once. The CDR3 is 15 residues long. V lost 0 bases to trimming and J lost 1 base, with 7 bases between them. In germline, CDR1 is MNHEY, CDR2 SMNVEV (reference sequence). The receptor's source is an adult with an advanced solid tumor such as melanoma, head and neck, liver or kidney cancer. Sequencing was performed on CD4+ or CD8+ T cells sorted from blood, taken in a trial of the OX40 agonist ivuxolimab. The chain joins TRBV27 to TRBJ1-5, with D hard to call. CDR3 loop: CASSLSSESNQPQHF. CDR3 sequence (DNA): TGTGCCAGCAGTTTATCGTCTGAAAGCAATCAGCCCCAGCATTTT.